The source of this TCR beta chain is a study of T cells in tumors after PD-1 blockade. As for the study in general: Daily vismodegib 150 mg continued in a subset of anti-PD-1-treated patients.

As regards this clone: Its antigen remains unknown.

Notes on the study in general: Blood contained about 38% of the tumor's TCR clonotypes.

Using immunoSEQ multiplex PCR, the repertoire was profiled, and TCRdb retains in-frame clones only, with some absent. The sample has roughly 49,000 clones, 81% seen once. The germline V gene has CDR1 LNHNV and CDR2 YYDKDF (reference sequence). The CDR3 has 16 residues. V was pared by 5 bases and J by 4 bases, with 7 bases of the junction left unmatched. The clonotype was recovered from a human donor with basal cell carcinoma. V is TRBV15 and J is TRBJ1-6, with TRBD1 identical over 8 bases. The source material was PBMCs, sampled before anti-PD-1 treatment. The CDR3, as DNA: TGTGCCACCAGCCCCCGGGACAGGATGTATAATTCACCCCTCCACTTT. Protein product: CATSPRDRMYNSPLHF.